This T cell receptor beta chain stems from a study of T-cell reconstitution after alpha-beta-depleted transplantation in children. This clonotype was picked up many times. Its antigen remains unknown. Unique molecular identifiers were incorporated when the TCRbeta library was constructed. TCRdb re-analysed the PCR reads in MiXCR, keeping a single row per CDR3 protein. The sample holds roughly 400,000 distinct CDR3 sequences, 43% seen once. Study-level findings and limits: Newly generated T cells supplied most T-cell counts and diversity one year post-transplant.

This CDR3 is 15 amino acids long. The germline V gene has CDR1 SGHAT and CDR2 FQNNGV. V was clipped by 0 bases and J by 2 bases; unmatched bases: 0. The sample in question was PBMCs, obtained before TCRalphabeta/CD19-depleted stem cell transplant. The sequence was collected from a girl aged 2 to 10 with aplastic anemia, due to receive a stem cell transplant. This chain uses TRBV11-2 with TRBJ1-4; 7 nucleotides line up with TRBD1. CDR3 DNA: TGTGCCAGCAGCTTAGACAGGGGGACTAATGAAAAACTGTTTTTT. Translating gives CASSLDRGTNEKLFF.